A selection of T cell receptor beta chains follows, all from one sample in a study of cytomegalovirus exposure and HLA in healthy donors. Some clones are missing from TCRdb's copy, which holds only in-frame ones; the method was immunoSEQ multiplex PCR. The sample lists 150,000 to 200,000 clones, more than 60% occurring once. The specimen sequenced was PBMCs. These receptor sequences come from a woman under 40 in good health and CMV-seronegative. CDR3s include the opening cysteine and the closing phenylalanine or tryptophan. Fields, in order: V gene, D gene, CDR3 protein. The D gene is left open where the match is weak.

TRBV4-1,TRBD2,CASTSGGADGQFF
TRBV28,TRBD1,CASSLGDRARSQPQHF
TRBV7-3,NA,CASSPGPGELFF
TRBV21-1,NA,CASSPGSRGTQYF
TRBV11-2,NA,CASSLRRAGSYEQYF
TRBV5-4,TRBD1,CASSRRDSNSPLHF
TRBV5-1,TRBD1,CASSFRDRGPNEQFF
TRBV9,TRBD2,CASSVGVAGGLETQYF
TRBV5-1,NA,CASSWASGGTEAFF
TRBV6-1,TRBD1,CATKPGTGATGELFF
TRBV2,NA,CASRGRGGTEAFF
TRBV7-8,TRBD2,CASSQTSGEGETQYF
TRBV18,TRBD1,CASSPRQTGGGTEAFF
TRBV30,NA,CAWNGVGPHEQFF
TRBV5-1,NA,CASSPPGGANVLTF
TRBV6-5,NA,CASTTGGEQFF
TRBV11-2,TRBD1,CASSQRQGYYEKLFF
TRBV30,TRBD1,CAWKVTGSYEQYF
TRBV29-1,TRBD1,CSVDRGGYEQYF
TRBV21-1,NA,CASTGGGEEAFF
TRBV5-1,NA,CASSPDGGTGNTIYF
TRBV13,TRBD2,CATERRGRDEQFF
TRBV30,NA,CAWKVRGGVTDTQYF
TRBV19,NA,CASSPQQGTSTDTQYF
TRBV7-9,TRBD2,CASSSAGGAYNEQFF
TRBV5-8,NA,CASSLDGPLSNQPQHF
TRBV28,TRBD1,CATQGGALSGNTIYF
TRBV15,NA,CATSRESGTGANVLTF
TRBV14,NA,CASSRRTPLVNTEAFF
TRBV14,TRBD1,CASSRTGGSSYEQYF
TRBV6-1,NA,CASKFGIKQFF
TRBV6-6,TRBD1,CASHQSGTGIFF
TRBV5-4,NA,CASSRGGRDLNYGYTF
TRBV28,TRBD1,CASSATGVAASYEQYF
TRBV7-8,NA,CASSPGFTDTQYF
TRBV2,TRBD1,CASTRTGGNTIYF
TRBV6-1,NA,CASSRQSNTEAFF
TRBV6-5,NA,CASSYSGVPPYEQYF
TRBV9,NA,CASSTLPGELFF
TRBV5-8,TRBD1,CASSLGDREGDQPQHF
TRBV6-5,TRBD1,CASSQGQGDYGYTF
TRBV11-2,NA,CASRPIREAYGYTF
TRBV9,NA,CASSVLGQNSPLHF
TRBV5-1,TRBD2,CASRGLAGGATSGELFF
TRBV7-9,TRBD2,CASSLGEGSKSEQYF
TRBV29-1,NA,CSVAPGTYEQYF
TRBV9,NA,CASSVGGEQFF
TRBV6-4,NA,CASRRGDIGF
TRBV27,TRBD1,CASSPQIRDRVGRPGELFF
TRBV10-3,NA,CAIRGMDTYEQYF
TRBV10-3,NA,CAISEPYSGNTIYF
TRBV7-9,TRBD1,CASSLGPGQGSYEQYF
TRBV6-6,NA,CASSYEFVPEAFF
TRBV7-3,NA,CASSLRRGTEAFF